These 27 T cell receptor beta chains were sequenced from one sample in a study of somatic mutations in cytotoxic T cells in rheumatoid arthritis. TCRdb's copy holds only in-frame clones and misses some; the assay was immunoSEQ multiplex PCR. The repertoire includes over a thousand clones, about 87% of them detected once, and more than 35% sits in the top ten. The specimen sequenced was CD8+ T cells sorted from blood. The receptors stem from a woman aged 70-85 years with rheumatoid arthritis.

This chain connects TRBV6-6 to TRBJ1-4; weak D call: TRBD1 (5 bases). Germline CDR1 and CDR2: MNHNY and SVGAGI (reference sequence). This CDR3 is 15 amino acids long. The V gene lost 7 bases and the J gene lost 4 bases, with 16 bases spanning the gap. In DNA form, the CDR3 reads TGTGCCAGCATCGTCGCAGGGTGGAGTAATGAAAAACTGTTTTTT. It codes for CASIVAGWSNEKLFF.

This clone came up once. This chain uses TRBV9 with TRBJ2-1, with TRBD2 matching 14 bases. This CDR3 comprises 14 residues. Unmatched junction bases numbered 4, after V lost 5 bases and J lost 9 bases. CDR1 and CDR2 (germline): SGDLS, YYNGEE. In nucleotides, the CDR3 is TGTGCCAGCAGTGGGACTAGCGGGAGAGGTGAGCAGTTCTTC. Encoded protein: CASSGTSGRGEQFF. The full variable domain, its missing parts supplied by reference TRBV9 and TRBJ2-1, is DSGVTQTPKHLITATGQRVTLRCSPRSGDLSVYWYQQSLDQGLQFLIQYYNGEERAKGNILERFSAQQFPDLHSELNLSSLELGDSALYFCASSGTSGRGEQFFGPGTRLTVL.

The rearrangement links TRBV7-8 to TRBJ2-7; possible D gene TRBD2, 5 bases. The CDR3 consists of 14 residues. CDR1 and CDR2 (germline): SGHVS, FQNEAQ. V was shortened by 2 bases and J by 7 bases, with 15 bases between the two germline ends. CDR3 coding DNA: TGTGCCAGCAGCTTACAACTAGGTGACGGAGAGCAGTACTTC. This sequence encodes CASSLQLGDGEQYF.

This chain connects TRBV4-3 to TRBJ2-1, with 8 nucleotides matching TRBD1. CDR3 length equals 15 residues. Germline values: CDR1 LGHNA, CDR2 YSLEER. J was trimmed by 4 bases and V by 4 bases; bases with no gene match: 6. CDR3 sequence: CASSPGTGTYNEQFF. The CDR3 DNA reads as TGCGCCAGCAGCCCGGGGACAGGAACTTACAATGAGCAGTTCTTC.

As DNA, the CDR3 is TGTGCCAGCAGCCCCCAGGGGGTTTGGGCCTACGAGCAGTACTTC. Its protein is CASSPQGVWAYEQYF. This chain links TRBV9 with TRBJ2-7; 7 bases agree with TRBD1. Trimming took 4 bases from V and 2 from J; bases not matched to a gene: 9. Germline V gene sequence: CDR1 SGDLS, CDR2 YYNGEE. The CDR3 length is 15 residues.

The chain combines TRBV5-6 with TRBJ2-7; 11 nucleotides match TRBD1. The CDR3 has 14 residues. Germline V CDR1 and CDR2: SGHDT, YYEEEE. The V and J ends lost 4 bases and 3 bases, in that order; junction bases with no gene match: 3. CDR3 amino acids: CASSPGTGGYEQYF. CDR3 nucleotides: TGTGCCAGCAGCCCTGGGACAGGGGGCTACGAGCAGTACTTC.

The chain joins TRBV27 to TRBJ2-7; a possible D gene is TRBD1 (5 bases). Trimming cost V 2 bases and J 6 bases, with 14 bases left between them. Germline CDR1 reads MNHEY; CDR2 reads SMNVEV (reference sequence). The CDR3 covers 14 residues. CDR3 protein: CASSLQGKVGEQYF. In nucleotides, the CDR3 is TGTGCCAGCAGTTTACAGGGAAAGGTCGGCGAGCAGTACTTC.

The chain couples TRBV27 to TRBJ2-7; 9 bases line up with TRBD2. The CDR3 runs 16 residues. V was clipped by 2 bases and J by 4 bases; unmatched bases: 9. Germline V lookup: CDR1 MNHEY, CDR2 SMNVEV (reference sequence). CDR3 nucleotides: TGTGCCAGCAGTTTAGCTAGCGGGATCCTGGCGTACGAGCAGTACTTC. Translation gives CASSLASGILAYEQYF.

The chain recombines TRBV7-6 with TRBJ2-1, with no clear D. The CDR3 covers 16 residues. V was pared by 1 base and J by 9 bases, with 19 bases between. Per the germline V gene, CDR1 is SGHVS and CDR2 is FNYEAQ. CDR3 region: CASSLDWRVSLTEQFF. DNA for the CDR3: TGTGCCAGCAGCTTAGATTGGAGAGTTTCCCTCACTGAGCAGTTCTTC.

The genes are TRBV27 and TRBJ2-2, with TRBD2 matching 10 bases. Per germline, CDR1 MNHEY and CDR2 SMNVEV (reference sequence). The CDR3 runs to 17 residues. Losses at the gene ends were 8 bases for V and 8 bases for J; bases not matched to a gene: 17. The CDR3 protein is CASAFRGLAALGGELFF. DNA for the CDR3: TGTGCCAGCGCATTTCGAGGACTAGCGGCCCTTGGGGGGGAGCTGTTTTTT.

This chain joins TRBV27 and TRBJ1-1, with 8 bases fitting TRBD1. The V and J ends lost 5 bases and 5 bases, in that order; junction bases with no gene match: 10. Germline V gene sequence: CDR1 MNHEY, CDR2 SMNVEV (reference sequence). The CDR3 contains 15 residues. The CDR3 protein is CASSKDTGGRTEAFF. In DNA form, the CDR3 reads TGTGCCAGCAGTAAGGACACAGGGGGAAGAACTGAAGCTTTCTTT.

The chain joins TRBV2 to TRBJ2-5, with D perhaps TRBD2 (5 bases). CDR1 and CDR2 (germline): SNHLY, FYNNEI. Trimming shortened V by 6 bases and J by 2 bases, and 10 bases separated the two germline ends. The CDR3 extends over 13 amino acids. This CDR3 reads CASREVIQETQYF. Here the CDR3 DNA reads TGTGCCAGCAGGGAGGTAATACAAGAGACCCAGTACTTC.

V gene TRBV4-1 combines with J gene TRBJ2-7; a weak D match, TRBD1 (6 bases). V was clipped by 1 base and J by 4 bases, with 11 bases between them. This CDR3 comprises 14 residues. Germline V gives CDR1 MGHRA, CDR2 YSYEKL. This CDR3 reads CASSQGRGWYEQYF. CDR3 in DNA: TGCGCCAGCAGCCAAGGAAGGGGGTGGTACGAGCAGTACTTC.

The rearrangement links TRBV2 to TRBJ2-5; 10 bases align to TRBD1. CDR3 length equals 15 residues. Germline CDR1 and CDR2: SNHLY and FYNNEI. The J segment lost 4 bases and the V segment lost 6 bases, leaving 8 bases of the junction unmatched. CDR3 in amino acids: CASSPRTGGGETQYF. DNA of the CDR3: TGTGCCAGCAGCCCCCGGACAGGGGGAGGAGAGACCCAGTACTTC.

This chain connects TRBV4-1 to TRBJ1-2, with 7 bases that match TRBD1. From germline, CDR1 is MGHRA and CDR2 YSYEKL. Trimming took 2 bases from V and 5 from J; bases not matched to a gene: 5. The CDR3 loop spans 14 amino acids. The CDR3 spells CASSQPDRWYGYTF. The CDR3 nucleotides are TGCGCCAGCAGCCAACCGGACAGGTGGTATGGCTACACCTTC.

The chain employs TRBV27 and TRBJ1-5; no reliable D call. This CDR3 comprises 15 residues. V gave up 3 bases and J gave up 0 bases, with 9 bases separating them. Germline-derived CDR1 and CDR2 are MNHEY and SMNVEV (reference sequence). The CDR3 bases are TGTGCCAGCAGTTTGAGGTCGAATAGCAATCAGCCCCAGCATTTT. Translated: CASSLRSNSNQPQHF.

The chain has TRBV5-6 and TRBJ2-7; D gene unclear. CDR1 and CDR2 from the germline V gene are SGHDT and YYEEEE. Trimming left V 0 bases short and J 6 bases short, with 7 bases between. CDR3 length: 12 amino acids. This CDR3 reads CASSLGSGEQYF. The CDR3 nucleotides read TGTGCCAGCAGCTTGGGATCGGGCGAGCAGTACTTC.

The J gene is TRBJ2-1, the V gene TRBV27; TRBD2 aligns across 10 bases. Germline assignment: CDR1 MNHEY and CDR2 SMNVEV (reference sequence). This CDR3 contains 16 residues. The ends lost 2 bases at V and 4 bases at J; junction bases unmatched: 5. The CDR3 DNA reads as TGTGCCAGCAGTTTAACCGGGACTAGCGTTTACAATGAGCAGTTCTTC. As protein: CASSLTGTSVYNEQFF.

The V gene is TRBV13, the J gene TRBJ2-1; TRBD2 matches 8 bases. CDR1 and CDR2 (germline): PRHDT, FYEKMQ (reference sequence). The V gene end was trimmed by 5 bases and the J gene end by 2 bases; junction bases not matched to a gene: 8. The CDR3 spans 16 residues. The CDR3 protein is CASSNSLAGPYNEQFF. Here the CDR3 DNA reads TGTGCCAGCAGCAACTCCTTAGCGGGACCCTACAATGAGCAGTTCTTC.

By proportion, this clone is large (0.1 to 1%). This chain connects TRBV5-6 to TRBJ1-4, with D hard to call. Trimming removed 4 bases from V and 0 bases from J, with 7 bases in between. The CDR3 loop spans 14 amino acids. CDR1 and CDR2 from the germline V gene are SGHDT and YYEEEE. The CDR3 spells CASSLLATNEKLFF. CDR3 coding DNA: TGTGCCAGCAGCCTACTTGCAACTAATGAAAAACTGTTTTTT.

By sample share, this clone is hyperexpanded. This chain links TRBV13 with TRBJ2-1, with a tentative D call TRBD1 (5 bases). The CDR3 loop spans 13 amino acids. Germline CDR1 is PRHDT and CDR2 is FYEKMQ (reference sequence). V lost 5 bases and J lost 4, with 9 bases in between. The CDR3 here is CASSERQYNEQFF. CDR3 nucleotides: TGTGCCAGCAGCGAGAGACAGTACAATGAGCAGTTCTTC.

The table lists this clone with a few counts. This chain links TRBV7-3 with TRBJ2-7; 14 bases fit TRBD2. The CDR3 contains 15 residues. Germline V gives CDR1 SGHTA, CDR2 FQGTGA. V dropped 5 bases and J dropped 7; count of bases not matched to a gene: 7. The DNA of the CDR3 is TGTGCCAGCAGCAGACTAGCGGGGGGGCCCGGGGAGCAGTACTTC. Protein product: CASSRLAGGPGEQYF.

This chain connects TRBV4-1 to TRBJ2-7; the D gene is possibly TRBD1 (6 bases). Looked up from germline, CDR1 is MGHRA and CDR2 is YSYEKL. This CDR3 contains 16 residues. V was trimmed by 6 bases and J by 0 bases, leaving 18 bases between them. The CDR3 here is CASSPYDRDNSYEQYF. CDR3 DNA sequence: TGCGCCAGCAGTCCGTACGACCGGGACAACTCCTACGAGCAGTACTTC.

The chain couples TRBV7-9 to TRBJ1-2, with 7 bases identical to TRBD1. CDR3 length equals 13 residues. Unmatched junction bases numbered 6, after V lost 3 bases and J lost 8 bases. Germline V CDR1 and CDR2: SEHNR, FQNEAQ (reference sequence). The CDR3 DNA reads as TGTGCCAGCAGCTTTGGGACAGATAGCGGCTACACCTTC. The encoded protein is CASSFGTDSGYTF.

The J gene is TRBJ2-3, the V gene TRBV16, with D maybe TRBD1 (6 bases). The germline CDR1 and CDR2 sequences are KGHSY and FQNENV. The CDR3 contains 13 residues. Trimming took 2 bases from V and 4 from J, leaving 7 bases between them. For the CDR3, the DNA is TGTGCCAGCAGCCAAACAGGGCCAGATACGCAGTATTTT. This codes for CASSQTGPDTQYF.

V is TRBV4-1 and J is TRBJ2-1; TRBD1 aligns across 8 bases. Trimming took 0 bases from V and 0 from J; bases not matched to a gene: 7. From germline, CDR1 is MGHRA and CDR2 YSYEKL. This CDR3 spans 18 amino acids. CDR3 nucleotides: TGCGCCAGCAGCCAAGATATAGGACAGGGAAGCTCCTACAATGAGCAGTTCTTC. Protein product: CASSQDIGQGSSYNEQFF.

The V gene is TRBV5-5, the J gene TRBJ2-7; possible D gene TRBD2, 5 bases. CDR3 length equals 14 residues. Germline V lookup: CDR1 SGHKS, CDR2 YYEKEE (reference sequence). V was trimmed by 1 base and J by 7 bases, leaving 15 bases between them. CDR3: CASSLRAPREEQYF. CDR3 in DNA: TGTGCCAGCAGCTTGAGGGCCCCTAGGGAGGAGCAGTACTTC. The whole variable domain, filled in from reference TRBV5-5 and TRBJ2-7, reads DAGVTQSPTHLIKTRGQQVTLRCSPISGHKSVSWYQQVLGQGPQFIFQYYEKEERGRGNFPDRFSARQFPNYSSELNVNALLLGDSALYLCASSLRAPREEQYFGPGTRLTVT.